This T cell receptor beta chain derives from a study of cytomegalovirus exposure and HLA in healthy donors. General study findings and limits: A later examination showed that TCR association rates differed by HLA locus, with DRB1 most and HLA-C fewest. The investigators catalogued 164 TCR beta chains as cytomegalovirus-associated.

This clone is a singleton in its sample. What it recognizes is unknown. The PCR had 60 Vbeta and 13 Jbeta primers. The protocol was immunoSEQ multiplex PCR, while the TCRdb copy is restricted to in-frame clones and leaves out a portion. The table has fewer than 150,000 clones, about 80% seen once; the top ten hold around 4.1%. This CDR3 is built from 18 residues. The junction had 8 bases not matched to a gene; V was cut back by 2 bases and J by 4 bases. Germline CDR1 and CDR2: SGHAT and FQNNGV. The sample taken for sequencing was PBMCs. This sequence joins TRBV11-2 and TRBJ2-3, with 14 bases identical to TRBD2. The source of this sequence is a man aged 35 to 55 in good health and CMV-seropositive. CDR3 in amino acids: CASSLKLTSGGASDTQYF. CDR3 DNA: TGTGCCAGCAGCTTAAAGTTGACTAGCGGGGGGGCTTCAGATACGCAGTATTTT.